This T cell receptor beta chain emerged from a study of blood T cell repertoires in COVID-19. Study details: Sites across the United States, Italy and Spain contributed samples from acute and convalescent COVID-19. T cells, B-cell-depleted T cells, or PBMCs supplied cDNA or gDNA.

The germline V gene encodes CDR1 MNHEY and CDR2 SVGAGI. V gave up 0 bases and J gave up 8 bases; unmatched junction bases: 4. This CDR3 has 14 residues. Under the authors' procedure: Using reference gene primer amplification, nucleated cell counts were estimated. TCRdb keeps only in-frame clones here, not all; method: immunoSEQ multiplex PCR. That table supplies the V and J calls and clone size; D and trimming were determined from the DNA. The repertoire holds 300,000 to 500,000 clones, with roughly 88% as singletons. Material: PBMCs or T cells enriched from blood (not recorded which). The V and J genes are TRBV6-5 and TRBJ2-1; TRBD2 matches 7 bases. The clonotype originates from a woman aged 35 to 49 with acute COVID-19. CDR3 amino acids: CASSYSDGRDEQFF. In DNA form, the CDR3 reads TGTGCCAGCAGTTACTCCGATGGGAGGGATGAGCAGTTCTTC.